This T cell receptor beta chain was sequenced for a study of PD-L1 blockade in urothelial cancer. The wider study: Atezolizumab 1,200 mg was given intravenously every 3 weeks, starting 2014. Each patient had 0 to 3 earlier chemotherapy regimens.

The CDR3 extends over 19 amino acids. V dropped 3 bases and J dropped 1; count of bases not matched to a gene: 12. Looked up from germline, CDR1 is SGHAT and CDR2 is FQDESV (reference sequence). Every PCR was spiked with synthetic TCR analog templates. Method: immunoSEQ multiplex PCR; TCRdb's copy keeps in-frame clones and lacks some. This table holds tens of thousands of clones, approximately 75% found once. Study-wide points: Tumor-associated clones in blood expanded more at 3 weeks in durable-benefit patients.

Of note for this clone: What it binds is not known.

The sample in question was PBMCs, obtained around atezolizumab (anti-PD-L1) treatment. The sequence was collected from a man between 65 and 79 years old with urothelial cancer. V is TRBV11-1 and J is TRBJ2-3; 11 bases are shared with TRBD2. CDR3 sequence (DNA): TGTGCCAGCAGCTTCCTACCCCCCGGGACTAGCGGCGGCACAGATACGCAGTATTTT. Amino acid sequence: CASSFLPPGTSGGTDTQYF.